Following are 11 T cell receptor beta chains from one sample sequenced in a study of early stage breast cancer tumors (dated by TCRdb to the late 2010s). Library generation was performed with the immunoSEQ multiplex PCR assay. TCRdb obtained this table from immuneACCESS and retained in-frame rearrangements with V and J assigned. These tables miss some clones; where compared with another copy, unresolved V genes account for less than half of the shortfall, and the remainder is unexplained. This sample holds fewer than 15,000 clones; less than 85% were observed only once. Together, the top ten hold roughly 5% of the sample. Sequences were obtained from normal breast tissue next to the tumor. These receptors were obtained from a person aged 25 to 40 with breast cancer.

The chain is built from TRBV4-1 and TRBJ2-3; 7 bases map to TRBD2. Germline V gene lookup returns CDR1 MGHRA and CDR2 YSYEKL. V shed 1 base and J 4 bases; nucleotides not matched to a gene: 11. This CDR3 region has 17 residues. The CDR3 sequence: CASSQGVRGGRSDTQYF. CDR3 DNA sequence: TGCGCCAGCAGCCAAGGAGTGAGGGGCGGGAGATCAGATACGCAGTATTTT.

This chain uses TRBV28 with TRBJ2-5, with D perhaps given as TRBD1 or TRBD2 (5 bases each). V gave up 3 bases and J gave up 3 bases, with 14 bases separating them. This CDR3 region has 15 residues. Germline CDR1 MDHEN, CDR2 SYDVKM. The chain's CDR3 is CASSFSGPYEETQYF. For the CDR3, the DNA is TGTGCCAGCAGTTTTTCGGGACCGTACGAAGAGACCCAGTACTTC.

The rearrangement uses TRBV7-6 and TRBJ2-3; 8 bases match TRBD1. This CDR3 has 16 residues. The junction had 8 bases not matched to a gene; V was cut back by 1 base and J by 5 bases. Looked up from germline, CDR1 is SGHVS and CDR2 is FNYEAQ. This CDR3 reads CASSLDLTGEIDTQYF. DNA for the CDR3: TGTGCCAGCAGCTTAGACTTGACAGGGGAAATAGATACGCAGTATTTT.

This clone has only one observation. The chain couples TRBV11-3 to TRBJ2-5; D is uncertain. Germline loops: CDR1 SGHNT, CDR2 YENEEA. Trimming removed 3 bases from V and 1 base from J, with 6 bases in between. This CDR3 region has 13 residues. The CDR3 reads CASSFSLQETQYF. CDR3 bases: TGTGCCAGCAGCTTTAGCCTCCAAGAGACCCAGTACTTC.

V is TRBV4-1 and J is TRBJ1-1; D is uncertain. Germline-derived CDR1 and CDR2 are MGHRA and YSYEKL. The CDR3 length is 14 residues. The ends were cut back, 6 bases at V and 1 base at J, with 12 bases in the middle. The chain's CDR3 is CASRGIVRNTEAFF. CDR3 bases: TGCGCCAGCAGAGGTATAGTGAGGAACACTGAAGCTTTCTTT.

The gene calls are TRBV29-1 and TRBJ2-4; 9 bases fit TRBD1. Germline CDR1 SQVTM, CDR2 ANQGSEA. Trimming took 5 bases from V and 8 from J; bases not matched to a gene: 4. CDR3 length: 12 residues. The CDR3 DNA sequence: TGCAGCGTTCGACAGGGGGGGGACATTCAGTACTTC. Amino acid sequence: CSVRQGGDIQYF.

The chain links TRBV7-9 to TRBJ1-2, with 7 bases fitting TRBD1. There are 13 residues in the CDR3. Per germline, CDR1 SEHNR and CDR2 FQNEAQ (reference sequence). V trimming: 3 bases; J trimming: 6 bases; junction bases outside the gene matches: 4. CDR3 loop: CASSLGTGDGYTF. CDR3 nucleotides: TGTGCCAGCAGCTTGGGAACAGGGGATGGCTACACCTTC.

Here the CDR3 reads CASSWAQEGYTF. The CDR3 DNA is TGTGCCAGCAGTTGGGCCCAGGAGGGCTACACCTTC. The chain is built from TRBV2 and TRBJ1-2, with D unclear. Trimming pared 5 bases from V and 8 bases from J, leaving 12 bases between. This CDR3 has 12 amino acids. Germline V gives CDR1 SNHLY, CDR2 FYNNEI.

This chain joins TRBV6-6 and TRBJ1-1, with TRBD1 matching 8 bases. The CDR3 extends over 16 amino acids. Germline-derived CDR1 and CDR2 are MNHNY and SVGAGI (reference sequence). The trim removed 6 bases at V and 8 bases at J, leaving 17 bases unmatched. Written as DNA, the CDR3 is TGTGCCAGCAGCCTCGGGACAGGTATGACGGGGTCAGAAGCTTTCTTT. Amino acid sequence: CASSLGTGMTGSEAFF.

V is TRBV7-9 and J is TRBJ2-4; 10 bases match TRBD2. The CDR3 covers 16 residues. CDR1 SEHNR and CDR2 FQNEAQ come from the germline V gene (reference sequence). V lost 0 bases and J lost 7; bases outside the gene matches: 6. Here the CDR3 reads CASSLAAGTSENIQYF. In DNA, the CDR3 is TGTGCCAGCAGCTTAGCTGCTGGGACTAGCGAGAACATTCAGTACTTC.

This clone was picked up a small number of times. The chain couples TRBV28 to TRBJ2-1; D remains ambiguous. This CDR3 has 13 residues. Germline CDR1 and CDR2: MDHEN and SYDVKM. The V and J ends lost 5 bases and 12 bases respectively, with 17 bases between them. CDR3 in amino acids: CASSATDSVGQFF. CDR3 nucleotides: TGTGCCAGCAGTGCGACCGACTCCGTCGGGCAGTTCTTC.